Sequencing of this T cell receptor beta chain was carried out in a study of T cell repertoires in cytomegalovirus infection. About the research overall: It was recently identified HLA-C-restricted and well-studied HLA-B-restricted CMV epitopes that the study used. The public TCR beta signatures pointed to both CMV infection and matching HLA type.

MiXCR, applied by TCRdb to the reads, yields one record per CDR3 protein. The sample lists some 900,000 distinct CDR3 sequences, about 33% occurring once. Germline V CDR1 and CDR2: SGHAT, FQNNGV. This CDR3 is 16 amino acids long. J lost 1 base, V lost 4 bases, and 4 bases had no gene match. About this clonotype itself: Its specificity is unknown. This may stem from a read error, because a much larger clone lies one nucleotide away.

Study findings and constraints: CMV carriers having the relevant HLA were flagged by cumulative public TCR beta family frequency.

J is TRBJ2-3 and V is TRBV11-2; 11 bases fit TRBD2. The receptor comes from a human donor in good health (CMV status not recorded). Some clones in this sample may be carry-over from other donors' samples. Specimen: cultured CD8+ T cells from PBMCs, collected from culture after CMV antigen stimulation. Here the CDR3 DNA reads TGTGCCAGCAGCTCCCAGACTAGCGGGGGCACAGATACGCAGTATTTT. Translated: CASSSQTSGGTDTQYF. The variable domain in full, with the rest retrieved from reference TRBV11-2 and TRBJ2-3, is EAGVAQSPRYKIIEKRQSVAFWCNPISGHATLYWYQQILGQGPKLLIQFQNNGVVDDSQLPKDRFSAERLKGVDSTLKIQPAKLEDSAVYLCASSSQTSGGTDTQYFGPGTRLTVL.